This TCR beta chain was recovered during a study of regulatory T cells in long-lasting Graves disease (dated by TCRdb to about 2021). Turning to the overall study: Persistent Graves' disease was defined as antithyroid drug treatment for over 5 years with persistently positive TSH receptor autoantibodies. Peripheral blood TCR sequencing and RNA sequencing compared persistent Graves' disease patients with newly diagnosed Graves' disease patients. The study was conducted in China and was registered as a clinical trial. A total of some 33 samples were covered by TCR sequencing, comprising some 13 persistent and around 20 newly diagnosed Graves' disease patients. In the clinical cohort, patients with persistent Graves' disease had used antithyroid drugs for an average of about 10.3 years.

The sample's time point, from its label and the paper: persistent/refractory GD, antithyroid drugs over 5 years with positive TRAb. For both TCR sequencing and RNA sequencing, RNA was extracted from PBMCs in TRIzol. The diagnosis of Graves' disease was made according to American Thyroid Association guidelines. Patients were recruited from an endocrinology department in Xi'an, China. Each patient gave about 10 milliliters of peripheral blood, collected in an EDTA anticoagulant tube. Ficoll Paque Plus density gradient separation was used to isolate PBMCs, and no further T cell sorting was done. RNA quality was checked with an Agilent 2100 Bioanalyzer and agarose gel, and concentration with a NanoDrop 2000. Libraries came from multiplex PCR. These reads were obtained on an Illumina HiSeq 4000. To build TCR beta libraries, CDR3 regions were amplified by Arm-PCR using iRepertoire HTBI primers. Before sequencing, the PCR products went through gel purification. In the source study's methods: Gene usage analysis of CDR3 amino acid clonotypes relied on the 62 TRBV and more than twelve TRBJ segments identified across samples. COPE and FqMerger were used to merge the filtered high-quality paired reads into contigs. BLAST was used to align contigs to the IMGT TRBV, TRBD and TRBJ reference genes, and CDR3 was defined following IMGT. Clonotypes above 0.1% frequency were classified as highly expanded clones. Repertoire diversity was measured by Shannon entropy, and V-J evenness by the Gini coefficient. A clonotype was considered public if more than one individual shared it. The public reads were reanalyzed by TCRdb: fastp trimming at Q25, MiXCR alignment, in-frame beta chains only. Under each unique CDR3 protein, matching rows form one entry showing the most common genes and DNA. The V and J calls here are based on TCRdb, not the publication. A total of some 470,000 distinct CDR3 sequences appear in this sample, about 22% of them only once. In total, the top ten clones hold roughly 7% of the sample.

The full study reports these points: The study examined only peripheral blood because the primary lesion, thyroid tissue, could not be accessed. Lower TCR Shannon entropy and fewer highly expanded clones were observed in persistent Graves' disease patients than in newly diagnosed patients, which suggested clonal expansion. The small sample size was acknowledged by the authors as a limitation that may reduce accuracy. Persistent patients shared more public clonotypes among themselves (around 2,500) than newly diagnosed patients did (roughly 920). Persistent disease showed preferential use of TRBV28, TRBJ1-2 and TRBJ2-5, whereas newly diagnosed disease favored TRBV20-1 and TRBJ2-1. Sequencing and analysis were limited to the TCR beta chain.

From the germline V gene, CDR1 is SQVTM and CDR2 is ANQGSEA. The CDR3 spans 16 residues, from the cysteine through the phenylalanine. Solely the CDR3 DNA is kept, with 48 bases framed from the first base. Here V drops 2 bases and J drops 3 bases, and the junction holds 11 bases not matched to any gene. This clonotype occurred a few times. Its cognate antigen has yet to be identified. Base qualities were left out, and no much larger clone turns up one base away. Sequencing was performed on peripheral blood mononuclear cells (PBMCs), taken when the disease was refractory, from a patient treated with antithyroid drugs. This receptor chain uses TRBV29-1 and TRBJ2-7, with TRBD1 identical over 9 junction bases. The receptor was isolated from a female donor with Graves disease. The sequence in DNA is TGCAGCGTTGAATTCTTCTCCGACAGGGGGAGCTACGAGCAGTACTTC. Protein translation: CSVEFFSDRGSYEQYF.